A single sample gave rise to the 28 T cell receptor beta chains below, sequenced in a study of blood T cell repertoires in COVID-19. Measured with immunoSEQ multiplex PCR; TCRdb has only the in-frame clones, and not every one. Of under 350,000 clones listed, 70% to 90% were seen once; the top ten hold about 4.2%. Sequenced input: PBMCs or T cells enriched from blood (not recorded which). These receptors all stem from a woman aged 40 to 49 with acute COVID-19.

CDR3 nucleotide sequence: TGCGCCAGCAGCCGCAGAAAGGGGGGGGGATCGAATAATTCACCCCTCCACTTT. This translates into CASSRRKGGGSNNSPLHF. V is TRBV4-3 and J is TRBJ1-6; possible D gene TRBD1, 6 bases. Trimming stripped 4 bases from V and 5 bases from J, with 21 bases between. This CDR3 spans 18 amino acids. The germline V gene encodes CDR1 LGHNA and CDR2 YSLEER.

In its sample, this clone was seen a few times. This chain connects TRBV18 to TRBJ2-7; 8 nucleotides match TRBD1. V gave up 3 bases and J gave up 6 bases; unmatched junction bases: 7. Germline CDR1 KGHSH, CDR2 LQKENI. The CDR3 is 14 amino acids. CDR3 sequence: CASSPDRASREQYF. In DNA, the CDR3 is TGTGCCAGCTCACCGGACAGGGCCTCGCGCGAGCAGTACTTC.

The chain joins TRBV15 to TRBJ1-5; TRBD1 agrees at 9 bases. Per the germline V gene, CDR1 is LNHNV and CDR2 is YYDKDF (reference sequence). This CDR3 has 22 residues. V shed 0 bases, J shed 0 bases, and the junction held 18 bases outside the gene matches. CDR3 region: CATSRDPKRRGTGLDSNQPQHF. CDR3 DNA sequence: TGTGCCACCAGCAGAGATCCAAAACGTCGGGGGACAGGGCTAGATAGCAATCAGCCCCAGCATTTT.

The rearrangement joins TRBV19 to TRBJ2-1; 12 nucleotides agree with TRBD2. Trimming cost V 6 bases and J 2 bases; bases outside gene matches: 8. CDR1 is LNHDA, CDR2 SQIVND, per germline (reference sequence). The CDR3 is made up of 17 amino acids. CDR3 sequence: CASSFRGTSGPYNEQFF. For the CDR3, the DNA is TGTGCCAGTAGCTTCAGGGGGACTAGCGGGCCCTACAATGAGCAGTTCTTC.

V usage is TRBV11-2 and J usage is TRBJ2-2, with D possibly matching TRBD2 (6 bases). The germline gives CDR1 SGHAT, CDR2 FQNNGV. V shed 3 bases and J shed 6 bases, with 14 bases lying between them. CDR3 length: 15 residues. Here the CDR3 reads CASSFRGGIAGELFF. In nucleotides, the CDR3 is TGTGCCAGCAGCTTCCGAGGCGGGATTGCCGGGGAGCTGTTTTTT.

This chain connects TRBV9 to TRBJ1-1; no firm D call. The CDR3 loop spans 13 amino acids. The V gene lost 0 bases and the J gene lost 4 bases, with 7 bases spanning the gap. The germline V gene has CDR1 SGDLS and CDR2 YYNGEE. CDR3 in amino acids: CASSVGTFTEAFF. CDR3 DNA: TGTGCCAGCAGCGTAGGTACTTTCACTGAAGCTTTCTTT. Full variable domain (missing parts from reference TRBV9 and TRBJ1-1): DSGVTQTPKHLITATGQRVTLRCSPRSGDLSVYWYQQSLDQGLQFLIQYYNGEERAKGNILERFSAQQFPDLHSELNLSSLELGDSALYFCASSVGTFTEAFFGQGTRLTVV.

The chain has TRBV28 and TRBJ1-2, with D possibly matching TRBD1 (5 bases). CDR1 MDHEN and CDR2 SYDVKM come from the germline V gene. The ends were cut back, 1 base at V and 6 bases at J, with 18 bases in the middle. This CDR3 has 16 residues. The CDR3 loop is CASSLFGGMPQDGYTF. In DNA, the CDR3 is TGTGCCAGCAGTTTATTTGGAGGGATGCCACAGGATGGCTACACCTTC.

The rearrangement links TRBV6-2 or TRBV6-3 to TRBJ2-5, with a possible D match to TRBD2 (6 bases). Germline values: CDR1 MNHEY, CDR2 SVGEGT. V was pared by 5 bases and J by 3 bases, with 10 bases between. The CDR3 has 13 amino acids. CDR3 DNA sequence: TGTGCCAGCAGTCCCTGGGGGGAAGAGACCCAGTACTTC. Protein: CASSPWGEETQYF.

In this sample, this clone turned up a few times. The chain joins TRBV19 to TRBJ1-5; D might be TRBD1 (6 bases). V lost 3 bases and J lost 6, with 6 bases in between. This CDR3 spans 12 amino acids. Germline V gene lookup returns CDR1 LNHDA and CDR2 SQIVND (reference sequence). CDR3 sequence reads: CASSIRGQPQHF. The CDR3 nucleotides read TGTGCCAGTAGTATCAGGGGTCAGCCCCAGCATTTT.

V and J are TRBV25-1 and TRBJ2-2; D ambiguous. Germline values: CDR1 MGHDK, CDR2 SYGVNS. CDR3 length equals 13 residues. Trimming stripped 6 bases from V and 8 bases from J, with 13 bases between. The CDR3 loop is CASSDPGRGELFF. CDR3 in DNA: TGTGCCAGCAGCGACCCTGGGCGTGGGGAGCTGTTTTTT.

The chain carries TRBV10-1 and TRBJ1-6; TRBD1 agrees at 7 bases. The CDR3 consists of 14 residues. The J segment lost 10 bases and the V segment lost 4 bases, leaving 7 bases of the junction unmatched. In germline, CDR1 is WNHNN, CDR2 SYGVQD (reference sequence). This CDR3 reads CASSGRGQGSPLHF. DNA for the CDR3: TGCGCCAGCAGTGGAAGGGGGCAGGGGTCACCCCTCCACTTT.

This chain connects TRBV2 to TRBJ2-3; D remains unclear. V shed 7 bases and J shed 3 bases, with 11 bases lying between them. Looked up from germline, CDR1 is SNHLY and CDR2 is FYNNEI. This CDR3 comprises 13 residues. CDR3 protein: CASKYLETDTQYF. For the CDR3, the DNA is TGTGCCAGCAAGTACTTAGAGACAGATACGCAGTATTTT. Full variable domain (outside the CDR3, taken from reference TRBV2 and TRBJ2-3): EPEVTQTPSHQVTQMGQEVILRCVPISNHLYFYWYRQILGQKVEFLVSFYNNEISEKSEIFDDQFSVERPDGSNFTLKIRSTKLEDSAMYFCASKYLETDTQYFGPGTRLTVL.

The chain carries TRBV6-5 and TRBJ2-5; 7 nucleotides line up with TRBD1. Germline V gives CDR1 MNHEY, CDR2 SVGAGI. V lost 6 bases and J lost 3; bases outside the gene matches: 4. This CDR3 has 13 amino acids. The CDR3 DNA reads TGTGCCAGCAGCTGGGACAGTAAAGAGACCCAGTACTTC. This gives the protein CASSWDSKETQYF.

The chain joins TRBV7-2 to TRBJ1-2, with D possibly TRBD1 on 6 matching bases. V was shortened by 6 bases and J by 5 bases, with 13 bases between the two germline ends. CDR1 is SGHTA and CDR2 is FQGNSA in the germline V gene. The CDR3 is 13 residues long. The CDR3 spells CASRAGGLYGYTF. The CDR3 DNA follows: TGTGCCAGCAGGGCGGGGGGCCTATATGGCTACACCTTC.

This clone was counted between two and nine times. The chain is built from TRBV5-1 and TRBJ2-1, with 9 bases matching TRBD2. CDR1 is SGHRS, CDR2 YFSETQ, per germline. CDR3 length: 16 amino acids. V shed 0 bases, J shed 4 bases, and the junction held 5 bases outside the gene matches. In nucleotides, the CDR3 is TGCGCCAGCAGCTTGGAGCGGGGGGCCAGTTACAATGAGCAGTTCTTC. Its protein is CASSLERGASYNEQFF.

The V call is TRBV7-9, the J call TRBJ1-2, with 7 bases matching TRBD1. V gave up 1 base and J gave up 3 bases; unmatched junction bases: 5. Per the germline V gene, CDR1 is SEHNR and CDR2 is FQNEAQ (reference sequence). The CDR3 contains 15 residues. The CDR3 loop is CASSLGQGEYYGYTF. The CDR3 bases are TGTGCCAGCAGCTTAGGGCAGGGGGAGTACTATGGCTACACCTTC.

The rearrangement joins TRBV7-9 to TRBJ2-7; possible D gene TRBD2, 5 bases. V lost 2 bases and J lost 4, with 9 bases in between. CDR1 is SEHNR, CDR2 FQNEAQ, per germline (reference sequence). CDR3 length: 13 amino acids. CDR3 DNA sequence: TGTGCCAGCAGCTTACAAAAGCGGTACGAGCAGTACTTC. Its translation: CASSLQKRYEQYF. The full variable domain, rest sourced from reference TRBV7-9 and TRBJ2-7, is DTGVSQNPRHKITKRGQNVTFRCDPISEHNRLYWYRQTLGQGPEFLTYFQNEAQLEKSRLLSDRFSAERPKGSFSTLEIQRTEQGDSAMYLCASSLQKRYEQYFGPGTRLTVT.

This clone was seen only once. The chain recombines TRBV10-3 with TRBJ2-1; 7 bases align to TRBD2. Trimming removed 4 bases from V and 1 base from J; junction bases left unmatched: 1. This CDR3 is built from 14 residues. The germline V gene encodes CDR1 ENHRY and CDR2 SYGVKD. CDR3 loop: CAISGEGSYNEQFF. DNA of the CDR3: TGTGCCATCAGTGGGGAGGGGTCCTACAATGAGCAGTTCTTC.

The J gene is TRBJ2-2, the V gene TRBV5-4; D is unresolved. CDR1 SGHNT and CDR2 YYREEE come from the germline V gene (reference sequence). The V end lost 0 bases, the J end lost 0 bases, and 6 bases lay between the germline ends. The CDR3 sequence is 15 residues long. CDR3 nucleotides: TGTGCCAGCAGCTTGGACAGCTCGAACACCGGGGAGCTGTTTTTT. Protein sequence: CASSLDSSNTGELFF.

V usage is TRBV4-1 and J usage is TRBJ2-1; D is unclear. Germline V CDR1 and CDR2: MGHRA, YSYEKL. There are 16 residues in the CDR3. V lost 0 bases, J lost 2 bases, and 11 bases lay in between. CDR3 in DNA: TGCGCCAGCAGCCAAGAGAGGTCAGTTGCCTACAATGAGCAGTTCTTC. Its translation is CASSQERSVAYNEQFF.

The chain combines TRBV5-1 with TRBJ1-1, with D hard to call. This CDR3 has 12 residues. Germline CDR1 SGHRS, CDR2 YFSETQ. The V gene lost 4 bases and the J gene lost 7 bases, with 11 bases spanning the gap. Here the CDR3 reads CASSAGSVEAFF. The CDR3 DNA reads TGCGCCAGCAGCGCCGGGAGTGTTGAAGCTTTCTTT. Using reference TRBV5-1 and TRBJ1-1 for the parts outside the CDR3, the full variable domain is KAGVTQTPRYLIKTRGQQVTLSCSPISGHRSVSWYQQTPGQGLQFLFEYFSETQRNKGNFPGRFSGRQFSNSRSEMNVSTLELGDSALYLCASSAGSVEAFFGQGTRLTVV.

The chain joins TRBV19 to TRBJ1-2, with D perhaps matching TRBD1 (5 bases). Deletions cut 6 bases from V and 4 bases from J, with 21 bases between. CDR1 and CDR2 (germline): LNHDA, SQIVND (reference sequence). The CDR3 is 16 residues long. The CDR3 loop reads CASRTLEQASVYGYTF. CDR3 nucleotide sequence: TGTGCCAGTAGGACATTGGAACAGGCTTCTGTCTATGGCTACACCTTC.

V gene TRBV10-1 combines with J gene TRBJ1-4; the match to TRBD1 covers 7 bases. V dropped 6 bases and J dropped 4; count of bases not matched to a gene: 11. The CDR3 is 16 residues long. CDR1 and CDR2 (germline): WNHNN, SYGVQD (reference sequence). In nucleotides, the CDR3 is TGCGCCAGCAGCGAGCGGGACAGTCCGATTAATGAAAAACTGTTTTTT. It yields the protein CASSERDSPINEKLFF.

In this sample, this clone turned up a few times. The chain joins TRBV2 to TRBJ1-1, with D possibly being TRBD1 (6 bases). Trimming removed 9 bases at V and 0 bases at J, with 14 bases between. The CDR3 covers 14 residues. From germline, CDR1 is SNHLY and CDR2 FYNNEI. CDR3 nucleotides: TGTGCCAGGAGGGCGGCAGGGGTGAACACTGAAGCTTTCTTT. Protein: CARRAAGVNTEAFF. Combining the CDR3 with reference TRBV2 and TRBJ1-1 gives the whole variable domain EPEVTQTPSHQVTQMGQEVILRCVPISNHLYFYWYRQILGQKVEFLVSFYNNEISEKSEIFDDQFSVERPDGSNFTLKIRSTKLEDSAMYFCARRAAGVNTEAFFGQGTRLTVV.

The chain couples TRBV5-1 to TRBJ1-4, with TRBD1 matching 9 bases. Germline V CDR1 and CDR2: SGHRS, YFSETQ. CDR3 size: 18 residues. After removal of 0 bases from V and 3 bases from J, the junction contained 9 bases not matched to a gene. Written as DNA, the CDR3 is TGCGCCAGCAGCTTGGGGGACAGGGTGTTCATTCCTAATGAAAAACTGTTTTTT. Its translation is CASSLGDRVFIPNEKLFF. Drawing the rest from reference TRBV5-1 and TRBJ1-4, the complete variable domain is KAGVTQTPRYLIKTRGQQVTLSCSPISGHRSVSWYQQTPGQGLQFLFEYFSETQRNKGNFPGRFSGRQFSNSRSEMNVSTLELGDSALYLCASSLGDRVFIPNEKLFFGSGTQLSVL.

The rearrangement links TRBV28 to TRBJ2-5, with TRBD1 as a possible D gene (6 bases). Germline-derived CDR1 and CDR2 are MDHEN and SYDVKM. Trimming removed 9 bases at V and 5 bases at J, with 19 bases between. This CDR3 comprises 14 residues. CDR3 residues: CASSSRQARETQYF. In DNA, the CDR3 is TGTGCCAGTAGCTCTAGACAGGCGCGGGAGACCCAGTACTTC.

The rearrangement joins TRBV29-1 to TRBJ2-4; 7 positions match TRBD1. The CDR3 covers 13 residues. With 3 bases clipped from V and 5 bases from J, the junction kept 4 bases outside the gene matches. Germline V CDR1 and CDR2: SQVTM, ANQGSEA. The CDR3 reads CSVEVGQENIQYF. CDR3 DNA: TGCAGCGTTGAGGTAGGACAGGAAAACATTCAGTACTTC.

This chain links TRBV18 with TRBJ1-1, with D possibly matching TRBD1 (6 bases). The CDR3 runs 16 residues. Trimming took 3 bases from V and 1 from J, leaving 15 bases between them. Germline assignment: CDR1 KGHSH and CDR2 LQKENI. The CDR3 loop is CASSPNRVGRNTEAFF. The CDR3 nucleotides read TGTGCCAGCTCACCCAACAGGGTTGGAAGGAACACTGAAGCTTTCTTT.